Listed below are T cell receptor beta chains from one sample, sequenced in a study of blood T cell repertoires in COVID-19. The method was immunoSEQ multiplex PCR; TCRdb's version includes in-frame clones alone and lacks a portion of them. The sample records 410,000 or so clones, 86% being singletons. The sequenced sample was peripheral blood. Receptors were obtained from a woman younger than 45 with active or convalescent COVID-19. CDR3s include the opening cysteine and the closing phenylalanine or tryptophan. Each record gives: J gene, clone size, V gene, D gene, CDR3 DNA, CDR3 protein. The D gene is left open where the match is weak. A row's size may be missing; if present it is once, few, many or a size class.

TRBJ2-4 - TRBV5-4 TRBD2 TGTGCCAGCAGCAGCCTCGGACTAGCGGGGGGGCGTAGCAAAAACATTCAGTACTTC CASSSLGLAGGRSKNIQYF
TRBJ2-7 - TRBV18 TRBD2 TGTGCCAGCTCACCTACCACTGGACTAGCGGTATCCTACGAGCAGTACTTC CASSPTTGLAVSYEQYF
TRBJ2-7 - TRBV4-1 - TGCGCCAGCAGCCAAGTGAACTACCGGGTAGAGCAGTACTTC CASSQVNYRVEQYF
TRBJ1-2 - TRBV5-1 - TGCGCCAGCAGCATCGGGACAAGAATGGTAACTGGCTACACCTTC CASSIGTRMVTGYTF
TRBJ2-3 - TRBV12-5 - TGTGCTAGTGGTTTGTCCCTCACAGATACGCAGTATTTT CASGLSLTDTQYF
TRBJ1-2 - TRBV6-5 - TGTGCCAGCAGGCGAACAGGGTCGGCCCTGGGCTACACCTTC CASRRTGSALGYTF
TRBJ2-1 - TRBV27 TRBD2 TGTGCCAGCAGTGGTCTACTAGCGCCCAATGAGCAGTTCTTC CASSGLLAPNEQFF
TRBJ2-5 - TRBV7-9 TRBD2 TGTGCCAGCAGCTTATCGGCGGGAGACGGAGAGACCCAGTACTTC CASSLSAGDGETQYF
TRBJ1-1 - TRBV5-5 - TGTGCCAGCAGCTTGGTAGAGAGGACTGAAGCTTTCTTT CASSLVERTEAFF
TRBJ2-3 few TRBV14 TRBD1 TGTGCCAGCAGCCAAGTAGGACAGGCCCTCACAGATACGCAGTATTTT CASSQVGQALTDTQYF